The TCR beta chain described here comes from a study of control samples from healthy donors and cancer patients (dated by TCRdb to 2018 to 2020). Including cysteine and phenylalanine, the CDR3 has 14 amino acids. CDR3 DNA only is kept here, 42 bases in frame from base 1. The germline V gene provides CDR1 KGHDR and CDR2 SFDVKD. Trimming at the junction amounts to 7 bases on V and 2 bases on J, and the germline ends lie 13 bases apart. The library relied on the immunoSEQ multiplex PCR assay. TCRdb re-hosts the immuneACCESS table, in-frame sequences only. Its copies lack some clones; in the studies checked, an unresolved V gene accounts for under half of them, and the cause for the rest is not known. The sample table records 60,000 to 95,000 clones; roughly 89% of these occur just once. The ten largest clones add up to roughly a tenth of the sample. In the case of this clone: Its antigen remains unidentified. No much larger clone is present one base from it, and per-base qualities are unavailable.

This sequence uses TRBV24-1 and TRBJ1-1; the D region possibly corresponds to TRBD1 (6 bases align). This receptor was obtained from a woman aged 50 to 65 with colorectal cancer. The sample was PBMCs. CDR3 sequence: CATRQGSVNTEAFF. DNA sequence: TGTGCCACCAGACAGGGATCGGTTAACACTGAAGCTTTCTTT.